This TCR beta chain was documented in a study of low-dose radiotherapy and immunotherapy resistance in tumors. Study information: Cohort 1 was treated with 0.5 Gy per fraction at 2-week intervals, amounting to 6.5 Gy overall. Patients were treated with intravenous nivolumab at 240 mg every two weeks and were also dosed with ipilimumab at 1 mg/kg every six weeks. Intravenous cyclophosphamide 200 mg/m2 was given every two weeks, one day before radiation and immunotherapy.

This clonotype was seen ten or more times. Primers used for first-strand cDNA, a TRAV- and TRBV-specific set, covered both alpha and beta chains. With a constant-region primer and a V-primer adapter, TCRs were subjected to approximately 18 PCR cycles of amplification. TCRdb re-analysed the reads in MiXCR, keeping a single row per CDR3 protein. Among tens of thousands of distinct CDR3 sequences listed, 20% to 25% were seen once. Time point described: after trial treatment. Noted treatment: LDRT plus nivolumab, ipilimumab, low-dose cyclophosphamide and aspirin (RACIN trial). The donors, trial participants, received nivolumab, ipilimumab, aspirin, low-dose cyclophosphamide and low-dose radiotherapy. The germline V gene has CDR1 LGHDT and CDR2 YNNKEL (reference sequence). This CDR3 contains 16 residues. V lost 0 bases and J 4 bases, leaving 16 bases between the germline ends.

V usage is TRBV3-1 and J usage is TRBJ2-7; weak D call: TRBD1 (6 bases). The source of this sequence is a female donor with ovarian cancer. This specimen was PBMCs, taken after low-dose radiotherapy plus immunotherapy. The chain's CDR3 is CASSQDLGRGSYEQYF. The CDR3 bases are TGTGCCAGCAGCCAAGATCTGGGCAGGGGCTCTTACGAGCAGTACTTC.